The TCR beta chain under discussion was sequenced for a study of blood T cell repertoires in COVID-19. Method: immunoSEQ multiplex PCR; TCRdb's copy keeps in-frame clones and lacks some. The sample lists 210,000 or so clones; 86% were seen once. The CDR3 runs 12 residues. Germline V gene lookup returns CDR1 ENHRY and CDR2 SYGVKD. V gave up 8 bases and J gave up 0 bases, with 5 bases separating them. The sequencing input was PBMCs or T cells enriched from blood (not recorded which). The chain has TRBV10-3 and TRBJ1-3, with D unclear. The TCR was taken from a woman between 45 and 65 years old in a cohort exposed to, infected with or recovered from COVID-19 (not recorded which). CDR3 DNA sequence: TGTGCCATCGGCAGCTCTGGAAACACCATATATTTT. This translates into CAIGSSGNTIYF.